This record covers a single TCR beta chain. The target antigen is unknown. The source of the sample is a study of radiotherapy plus CTLA-4 blockade in lung cancer. Study background: There were objective responses in 15% to 20% of patients, and about 31% had disease control. Study outcomes and limitations: Among blood TCR repertoires after radiotherapy plus ipilimumab, tumor-derived clones expanded.

Sequencing was performed with immunoSEQ multiplex PCR; in TCRdb, only in-frame clones are kept and a portion is missing. The table lists 120,000 or so clones, 85% to 90% of them singletons. With 5 bases clipped from V and 6 bases from J, the junction kept 9 bases outside the gene matches. The CDR3 is 15 residues long. Germline V CDR1 and CDR2: SNHLY, FYNNEI. Sequenced here: peripheral blood, sampled from a patient treated with radiotherapy plus ipilimumab. The chain carries TRBV2 and TRBJ2-3; TRBD1 matches at 9 bases. This receptor was identified in a human donor with non-small cell lung cancer that progressed on radiotherapy plus ipilimumab. CDR3 DNA sequence: TGTGCCAGCAGTCTTGGACAGGGGTCACCGGATACGCAGTATTTT. This encodes CASSLGQGSPDTQYF.